What follows are 15 T cell receptor beta chains derived from one specimen sequenced in a study of T cell clones after liver transplantation. Libraries were prepared by immunoSEQ multiplex PCR; TCRdb keeps only in-frame clonotypes and omits some of them. The profile shows about 76,000 clones, 83% of them singletons. Sequencing used CD4+ T cells from blood, obtained at the 22-month timepoint. These receptors were obtained from a human patient who received a liver transplant. Some T cells may trace back to the graft donor.

This CDR3 reads CASAQRDLNTGELFF. CDR3 coding DNA: TGTGCCAGCGCCCAACGGGACTTGAACACCGGGGAGCTGTTTTTT. The V call is TRBV13, the J call TRBJ2-2; weak D call: TRBD2 (6 bases). The CDR3 covers 15 residues. Germline assignment: CDR1 PRHDT and CDR2 FYEKMQ (reference sequence). The V gene lost 8 bases and the J gene lost 1 base, with 14 bases spanning the gap.

The V and J genes are TRBV27 and TRBJ1-1; D not resolved. This CDR3 region has 14 residues. Germline CDR1 and CDR2: MNHEY and SMNVEV (reference sequence). Trimming left V 2 bases short and J 1 base short, with 8 bases between. The CDR3 DNA sequence: TGTGCCAGCAGTTTAACCCCGCCGAACACTGAAGCTTTCTTT. Protein: CASSLTPPNTEAFF.

The chain links TRBV7-8 to TRBJ2-2; the D is unclear. CDR3 size: 14 residues. V was cut by 7 bases and J by 0 bases, with 9 bases left in between. The germline V gene has CDR1 SGHVS and CDR2 FQNEAQ. The CDR3 spells CASTRRTNTGELFF. DNA for the CDR3: TGTGCCAGCACCAGACGGACGAACACCGGGGAGCTGTTTTTT. The whole variable domain, remainder taken from reference TRBV7-8 and TRBJ2-2, is GAGVSQSPRYKVAKRGQDVALRCDPISGHVSLFWYQQALGQGPEFLTYFQNEAQLDKSGLPSDRFFAERPEGSVSTLKIQRTQQEDSAVYLCASTRRTNTGELFFGEGSRLTVL.

This chain uses TRBV7-2 with TRBJ2-1; 7 bases fit TRBD2. J gave up 5 bases and V 1 base, and 5 bases lay outside the gene matches. This CDR3 contains 15 residues. The V gene's germline CDR1 is SGHTA and CDR2 FQGNSA. CDR3 residues: CASSLEGLADNEQFF. CDR3 sequence (DNA): TGTGCCAGCAGCTTAGAGGGCCTAGCGGACAATGAGCAGTTCTTC. The whole variable domain, remainder taken from reference TRBV7-2 and TRBJ2-1, is GAGVSQSPSNKVTEKGKDVELRCDPISGHTALYWYRQSLGQGLEFLIYFQGNSAPDKSGLPSDRFSAERTGGSVSTLTIQRTQQEDSAVYLCASSLEGLADNEQFFGPGTRLTVL.

In this sample, this clone turned up once. This CDR3 is CASSFRISGANVLTF. CDR3 in DNA: TGTGCCAGTAGTTTCCGGATCTCTGGGGCCAACGTCCTGACTTTC. This chain connects TRBV19 to TRBJ2-6; no definite D call. This CDR3 spans 15 amino acids. V was pared by 5 bases and J by 0 bases, with 8 bases between. Germline V gene sequence: CDR1 LNHDA, CDR2 SQIVND (reference sequence).

This rearrangement joins TRBV5-4 to TRBJ2-1; 10 bases fit TRBD1. With 9 bases clipped from V and 6 bases from J, the junction kept 12 bases outside the gene matches. The CDR3 runs 15 residues. Looked up from germline, CDR1 is SGHNT and CDR2 is YYREEE (reference sequence). CDR3 protein: CAILNRDRGLNEQFF. CDR3 sequence (DNA): TGTGCCATCCTTAACCGGGACAGGGGTCTCAATGAGCAGTTCTTC.

The chain has TRBV7-9 and TRBJ1-5, with 8 nucleotides matching TRBD1. Trimming at V came to 5 bases and at J to 6 bases, leaving 6 bases not matched to a gene. Per germline, CDR1 SEHNR and CDR2 FQNEAQ (reference sequence). This CDR3 comprises 14 residues. The CDR3 spells CASSPGGRGQPQHF. CDR3 in DNA: TGTGCCAGCAGCCCAGGGGGCAGAGGTCAGCCCCAGCATTTT.

This sequence joins TRBV9 and TRBJ2-7, with 9 bases matching TRBD1. V was pared by 1 base and J by 6 bases, with 5 bases of the junction left unmatched. Germline CDR1 and CDR2: SGDLS and YYNGEE. CDR3 size: 14 residues. In DNA, the CDR3 is TGTGCCAGCAGCGTATGGGGACAGGGTGGCGAGCAGTACTTC. It codes for CASSVWGQGGEQYF.

V and J are TRBV5-1 and TRBJ2-5; perhaps TRBD2 as D (7 bases). The V end was cut by 0 bases, the J end by 4 bases, with 16 bases between. The length of the CDR3 is 16 residues. Germline V gene lookup returns CDR1 SGHRS and CDR2 YFSETQ. CDR3 DNA sequence: TGCGCCAGCAGCTTGGGCATGGCGGGGGCGGGAGAGACCCAGTACTTC. Protein product: CASSLGMAGAGETQYF.

V gene TRBV28 combines with J gene TRBJ2-5; 7 bases are shared with TRBD2. CDR3 length equals 11 residues. Germline V gene sequence: CDR1 MDHEN, CDR2 SYDVKM. V shed 4 bases, J shed 7 bases, and the junction held 0 bases outside the gene matches. Here the CDR3 reads CASSWGGTQYF. The CDR3 DNA sequence: TGTGCCAGCAGTTGGGGGGGGACCCAGTACTTC.

The chain is built from TRBV18 and TRBJ1-5; D might be TRBD1 (5 bases). CDR3 length equals 13 residues. The V and J ends lost 3 bases and 11 bases respectively, with 14 bases between them. CDR1 and CDR2 from the germline V gene are KGHSH and LQKENI. CDR3 DNA: TGTGCCAGCTCACCCCTACCTGGGGGGACCCAGCATTTT. This codes for CASSPLPGGTQHF.

The chain couples TRBV21-1 to TRBJ2-4; no check of the table's D call, TRBD2, against the DNA was made. TRBV21-1 corresponds to a pseudogene. The CDR3 sequence is 8 residues long. CDR3 sequence reads: CARRGSFF. The CDR3 DNA sequence: TGTGCCAGGCGGGGTAGTTTCTTC.

The V gene is TRBV6-1, the J gene TRBJ2-1, with TRBD1 matching over 8 bases. Trimming at V came to 3 bases and at J to 8 bases, leaving 9 bases not matched to a gene. CDR3 size: 15 residues. Germline loops: CDR1 MNHNS, CDR2 SASEGT. CDR3 amino acids: CASSEVDRGWYEQFF. In nucleotides, the CDR3 is TGTGCCAGCAGTGAGGTAGACAGGGGATGGTATGAGCAGTTCTTC.

The V gene is TRBV12-5, the J gene TRBJ2-1, with unresolved D. Germline V lookup: CDR1 LGHNT, CDR2 FRNRAP. The CDR3 runs 12 residues. V was pared by 7 bases and J by 5 bases, with 9 bases between. The CDR3 sequence is CASAYFDNEQFF. The CDR3, as DNA: TGTGCTAGTGCCTATTTCGACAATGAGCAGTTCTTC.

This chain joins TRBV7-2 and TRBJ1-2, with 7 bases lining up with TRBD1. The ends lost 7 bases at V and 8 bases at J; junction bases unmatched: 13. Germline V gene data show CDR1 as SGHTA and CDR2 as FQGNSA. There are 14 residues in the CDR3. CDR3 DNA sequence: TGTGCCAGCACCCTCCAGGGGGGTCAGGGCGGCTACACCTTC. Its protein product is CASTLQGGQGGYTF.